Listed below are T cell receptor beta chains from one sample, sequenced in a study of neoadjuvant anti-PD-1 for oral cavity cancer. Only in-frame clones appear in the TCRdb table, and some are missing; sequencing was by immunoSEQ multiplex PCR. Of 14,000 or so clones in the sample, roughly 70% were seen once. The sequencing used PBMCs, collected before nivolumab (anti-PD-1) treatment. The receptors shown here come from a person between 35 and 79 years old with oral cavity squamous cell carcinoma. Each CDR3 is given with its conserved first and last residue. Each record gives: V gene, clone size, D gene, J gene, CDR3 DNA, CDR3 protein. A D gene is named only where the DNA matches it firmly. The size entry is marked missing in some rows and otherwise reads once, few, many or a size class.

v_call: TRBV19
clone_size: .
d_call: .
j_call: TRBJ2-6
cdr3_nt: TGTGCCAGTACCATCACCGGGGGCTCTGGGGCCAACGTCCTGACTTTC
cdr3_aa: CASTITGGSGANVLTF

v_call: TRBV14
clone_size: few
d_call: TRBD1
j_call: TRBJ2-2
cdr3_nt: TGTGCCAGCCAACAGGGGGCGAGCGGGGAGCTGTTTTTT
cdr3_aa: CASQQGASGELFF

v_call: TRBV27
clone_size: .
d_call: .
j_call: TRBJ1-5
cdr3_nt: TGTGCCACCTGGGCTGGGAGCAATCAGCCCCAGCATTTT
cdr3_aa: CATWAGSNQPQHF

v_call: TRBV7-9
clone_size: .
d_call: .
j_call: TRBJ1-1
cdr3_nt: TGTGCCAGCAGCTTAACCGGGGTACGCACTGAAGCTTTCTTT
cdr3_aa: CASSLTGVRTEAFF

v_call: TRBV7-2
clone_size: .
d_call: .
j_call: TRBJ1-4
cdr3_nt: TGTGCCAGCAGCTTAGGTCCCAGAATAGAGGAAAAACTGTTTTTT
cdr3_aa: CASSLGPRIEEKLFF

v_call: TRBV7-9
clone_size: .
d_call: .
j_call: TRBJ2-5
cdr3_nt: TGTGCCAGCAGCTCCTGGACAGACTTACAAGAGACCCAGTACTTC
cdr3_aa: CASSSWTDLQETQYF

v_call: TRBV5-4
clone_size: few
d_call: TRBD1
j_call: TRBJ1-2
cdr3_nt: TGTGCCAGCAGCTTGGAGGGACAGGGGAATGGCTACACCTTC
cdr3_aa: CASSLEGQGNGYTF

v_call: TRBV6-1
clone_size: .
d_call: .
j_call: TRBJ2-3
cdr3_nt: TGTGCCAGCAGCGACGGGTTAGCGAGTCAGACGCAGTATTTT
cdr3_aa: CASSDGLASQTQYF

v_call: TRBV10-3
clone_size: .
d_call: .
j_call: TRBJ1-4
cdr3_nt: TGTGCCACCTCCCCTCAGGACGGGGAAAAACTGTTTTTT
cdr3_aa: CATSPQDGEKLFF

v_call: TRBV6-1
clone_size: .
d_call: TRBD1
j_call: TRBJ1-6
cdr3_nt: TGTGCCAGCACTAGGACAGGGGGCGGTGGAGCCCTCCACTTT
cdr3_aa: CASTRTGGGGALHF

v_call: TRBV27
clone_size: .
d_call: TRBD1
j_call: TRBJ1-2
cdr3_nt: TGTGCCAGCAGTTCCTTACAGGGGGCTTATAACTATGGCTACACCTTC
cdr3_aa: CASSSLQGAYNYGYTF

v_call: TRBV27
clone_size: .
d_call: .
j_call: TRBJ2-7
cdr3_nt: TGTGCCAGCAGTTCGTTTAAAGGGGTCTACGAGCAGTACTTC
cdr3_aa: CASSSFKGVYEQYF

v_call: TRBV9
clone_size: .
d_call: .
j_call: TRBJ2-1
cdr3_nt: TGTGCCAGCAGCGTAGATATAACCAACGCTGGCTCCTACAATGAGCAGTTCTTC
cdr3_aa: CASSVDITNAGSYNEQFF

v_call: TRBV7-6
clone_size: .
d_call: .
j_call: TRBJ2-7
cdr3_nt: TGTGCCAGCAGCTTGGGCGCACCGGGGTACGAGCAGTACTTC
cdr3_aa: CASSLGAPGYEQYF

v_call: TRBV5-6
clone_size: .
d_call: TRBD2
j_call: TRBJ2-5
cdr3_nt: TGTGCCAGCAGCCCGGTCGGGGGGCAAGAGACCCAGTACTTC
cdr3_aa: CASSPVGGQETQYF

v_call: TRBV7-2
clone_size: .
d_call: .
j_call: TRBJ1-2
cdr3_nt: TGTGCCAGCAGCTTAGTAAAGGGGGATTATGGCTACACCTTC
cdr3_aa: CASSLVKGDYGYTF

v_call: TRBV11-2
clone_size: .
d_call: TRBD1
j_call: TRBJ1-2
cdr3_nt: TGTGCCAGCAGCCCCACCGACAGGGTCGAGGGCTACACCTTC
cdr3_aa: CASSPTDRVEGYTF

v_call: TRBV6-5
clone_size: .
d_call: .
j_call: TRBJ2-7
cdr3_nt: TGTGCCAGCAGCCGGAAGTCAGGACCGAACTACGAGCAGTACTTC
cdr3_aa: CASSRKSGPNYEQYF

v_call: TRBV29-1
clone_size: .
d_call: .
j_call: TRBJ2-3
cdr3_nt: TGCAGCGCCGGTAGCAGCCGGGGGGCCACAGATACGCAGTATTTT
cdr3_aa: CSAGSSRGATDTQYF

v_call: TRBV27
clone_size: .
d_call: .
j_call: TRBJ2-3
cdr3_nt: TGTGCCAGCAGTTTATTGGCTCCGCCTCTCACAGATACGCAGTATTTT
cdr3_aa: CASSLLAPPLTDTQYF

v_call: TRBV29-1
clone_size: .
d_call: .
j_call: TRBJ2-5
cdr3_nt: TGCAGTTTCGTAAGGTCGAGAGAGACCCAGTACTTC
cdr3_aa: CSFVRSRETQYF

v_call: TRBV5-5
clone_size: .
d_call: .
j_call: TRBJ2-7
cdr3_nt: TGTGCCAGCAGCGCGGACAGACGAAACGAGCAGTACTTC
cdr3_aa: CASSADRRNEQYF

v_call: TRBV28
clone_size: .
d_call: .
j_call: TRBJ1-2
cdr3_nt: TGTGCCAGCAGACTAACCCCAGGCCTTGAGGACTACACCTTC
cdr3_aa: CASRLTPGLEDYTF

v_call: TRBV9
clone_size: .
d_call: .
j_call: TRBJ2-7
cdr3_nt: TGTGCCAGCAGCGTGGCGGGATCTTACGAGCAGTACTTC
cdr3_aa: CASSVAGSYEQYF

v_call: TRBV7-6
clone_size: .
d_call: .
j_call: TRBJ1-3
cdr3_nt: TGTGCCAGCAGCTTAGCGCCGGGGGGCTCTGGAAACACCATATATTTT
cdr3_aa: CASSLAPGGSGNTIYF

v_call: TRBV7-8
clone_size: .
d_call: TRBD2
j_call: TRBJ2-7
cdr3_nt: TGTGCCAGCAGCGAGACTAGCGGGCTCTCCTACGAGCAGTACTTC
cdr3_aa: CASSETSGLSYEQYF

v_call: TRBV5-1
clone_size: .
d_call: .
j_call: TRBJ1-2
cdr3_nt: TGCGCCACCCCGACAGCGGATGGCTACACCTTC
cdr3_aa: CATPTADGYTF

v_call: TRBV7-6
clone_size: .
d_call: .
j_call: TRBJ2-1
cdr3_nt: TGTGCCAGCAGCTTAGCAGCGGCTCAGGGGGAGCAGTTCTTC
cdr3_aa: CASSLAAAQGEQFF

v_call: TRBV10-2
clone_size: .
d_call: .
j_call: TRBJ1-4
cdr3_nt: TGCGCCAGCAGTGAGATCTTAGGGGAAAAACTGTTTTTT
cdr3_aa: CASSEILGEKLFF

v_call: TRBV27
clone_size: .
d_call: .
j_call: TRBJ2-2
cdr3_nt: TGTGCCAGCAGTAACCAGAACACCGGGGAGCTGTTTTTT
cdr3_aa: CASSNQNTGELFF

v_call: TRBV7-3
clone_size: .
d_call: TRBD2
j_call: TRBJ2-5
cdr3_nt: TGTGCCAGCAGCCCTCACAAACTAGCGGGAGGGCAAGAGACCCAGTACTTC
cdr3_aa: CASSPHKLAGGQETQYF

v_call: TRBV9
clone_size: .
d_call: .
j_call: TRBJ2-1
cdr3_nt: TGTGCCAGCAGCGTAGAGGGCAGCGGTTTCGATGAGCAGTTCTTC
cdr3_aa: CASSVEGSGFDEQFF

v_call: TRBV6-6
clone_size: .
d_call: .
j_call: TRBJ2-3
cdr3_nt: TGTGCCAGCAGTCGACAGGGACTAACAGATACGCAGTATTTT
cdr3_aa: CASSRQGLTDTQYF

v_call: TRBV5-1
clone_size: once
d_call: .
j_call: TRBJ1-2
cdr3_nt: TGCGCCTCGGCGCCTGGGACAATACCCAAATTGATTGGCTACACCTTC
cdr3_aa: CASAPGTIPKLIGYTF

v_call: TRBV2
clone_size: .
d_call: .
j_call: TRBJ2-1
cdr3_nt: TGTGCCAGCAGTATGACAGACTACAATGAGCAGTTCTTC
cdr3_aa: CASSMTDYNEQFF

v_call: TRBV5-6
clone_size: .
d_call: .
j_call: TRBJ2-7
cdr3_nt: TGTGCCAGCAGCTTGGTGCAGGGGTCTTACGAGCAGTACTTC
cdr3_aa: CASSLVQGSYEQYF

v_call: TRBV18
clone_size: .
d_call: .
j_call: TRBJ1-2
cdr3_nt: TGTGCCAGCTCACCAGGGCAGGAACTATATGGCTACACCTTC
cdr3_aa: CASSPGQELYGYTF

v_call: TRBV20-1
clone_size: .
d_call: .
j_call: TRBJ2-7
cdr3_nt: TGCAGTGCTCAACTGATCTACGAGCAGTACTTC
cdr3_aa: CSAQLIYEQYF

v_call: TRBV5-1
clone_size: once
d_call: .
j_call: TRBJ1-1
cdr3_nt: TGCGCCAGCAGCCTAGACCCGAACACTGAAGCTTTCTTT
cdr3_aa: CASSLDPNTEAFF

v_call: TRBV11-2
clone_size: .
d_call: .
j_call: TRBJ1-1
cdr3_nt: TGTGCCAGCAGCTTAAGGCAGGCTCTGAACACTGAAGCTTTCTTT
cdr3_aa: CASSLRQALNTEAFF

v_call: TRBV2
clone_size: .
d_call: .
j_call: TRBJ1-2
cdr3_nt: TGTGCCAGCAGTACTATTAACTATGGCTACACCTTC
cdr3_aa: CASSTINYGYTF

v_call: TRBV9
clone_size: .
d_call: .
j_call: TRBJ1-3
cdr3_nt: TGTGCCAGCAGCGTAGGGACTGGAGGAAACACCATATATTTT
cdr3_aa: CASSVGTGGNTIYF

v_call: TRBV11-1
clone_size: .
d_call: TRBD1
j_call: TRBJ1-5
cdr3_nt: TGTGCCAGCAGCTCTCACTCGGGACAGCCGTTGCATTTT
cdr3_aa: CASSSHSGQPLHF

v_call: TRBV28
clone_size: .
d_call: .
j_call: TRBJ2-7
cdr3_nt: TGTGCCAGCTCGAGGACAGCATCCTACGAGCAGTACTTC
cdr3_aa: CASSRTASYEQYF